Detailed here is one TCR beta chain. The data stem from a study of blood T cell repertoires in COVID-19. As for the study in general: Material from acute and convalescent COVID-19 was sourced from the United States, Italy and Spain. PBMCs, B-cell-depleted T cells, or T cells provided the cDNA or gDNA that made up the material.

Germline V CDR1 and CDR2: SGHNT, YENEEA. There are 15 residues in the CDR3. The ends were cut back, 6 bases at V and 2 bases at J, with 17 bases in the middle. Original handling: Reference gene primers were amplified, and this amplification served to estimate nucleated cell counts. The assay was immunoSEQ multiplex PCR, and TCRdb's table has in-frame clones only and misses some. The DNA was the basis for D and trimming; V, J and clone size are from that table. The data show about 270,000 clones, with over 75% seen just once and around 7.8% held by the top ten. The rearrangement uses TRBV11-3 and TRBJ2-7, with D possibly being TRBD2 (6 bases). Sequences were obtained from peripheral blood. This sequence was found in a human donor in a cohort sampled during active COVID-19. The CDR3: CASSPRGDGPYEQYF. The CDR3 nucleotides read TGTGCCAGCAGTCCGCGCGGGGACGGGCCCTACGAGCAGTACTTC.